This record covers a single T cell receptor beta chain. Sampling of blood occurred at baseline, cycle 4 day 1, and cycle 7 day 1. The CDR3 sequence is 15 residues long. V shed 1 base, J shed 7 bases, and the junction held 7 bases outside the gene matches. The V gene's germline CDR1 is SGHVS and CDR2 FNYEAQ. Here immunoSEQ multiplex PCR was the method, and the copy in TCRdb shows in-frame clones only, minus some. The sample has 53,000 or so clones; around 81% are singletons. The entry originates in a study of OX40 agonist ivuxolimab in advanced cancers. Study-level information: A mean age of around 63 years, range roughly 20 to 79, was recorded, and over 65% were male.

This material consisted of CD4+ or CD8+ T cells sorted from blood, taken in a trial of the OX40 agonist ivuxolimab. This clonotype originated in an adult with an advanced solid tumor such as melanoma, head and neck, liver or kidney cancer. The rearrangement joins TRBV7-6 to TRBJ2-1, with TRBD2 identical over 7 bases. The CDR3 sequence is CASSLVGGSSNEQFF. The DNA for the CDR3 is TGTGCCAGCAGCTTAGTGGGCGGGAGCAGTAATGAGCAGTTCTTC.